This TCR beta chain emerged from a study of regulatory T cells in long-lasting Graves disease. Libraries of TCR beta came from iRepertoire HTBI primers plus Arm-PCR of CDR3 regions. In the study's own analysis: Sample data revealed approximately 62 TRBV and over 12 TRBJ segments. A single record per CDR3 protein comes from TCRdb applying MiXCR to the multiplex PCR reads. The V and J calls come from TCRdb's annotation, not from the publication. The data show a few hundred thousand distinct CDR3 sequences, approximately 25% seen once. The ends lost 5 bases at V and 4 bases at J; junction bases unmatched: 7. The germline V gene encodes CDR1 SGHAT and CDR2 FQNNGV. The CDR3 spans 14 residues. Study-wide points: Persistent Graves' patients possessed reduced TCR diversity relative to recently diagnosed ones.

Time point in this sample: persistent/refractory GD, antithyroid drugs over 5 years with positive TRAb. PBMC RNA was the source of the TCR library. Diagnosis followed American Thyroid Association guidelines for Graves' disease. This clonotype showed up many times. Its antigen is still unknown. Sequencing used peripheral blood mononuclear cells (PBMCs), obtained when the disease was refractory, from a patient treated with antithyroid drugs. This TCR was sampled from a woman between 40 and 55 years old with Graves disease. The rearrangement uses TRBV11-2 and TRBJ1-2, with TRBD1 matching over 7 bases. For the CDR3, the DNA is TGTGCCAGCAGCCCGGACAGGATCGGCTATGGCTACACCTTC. It specifies CASSPDRIGYGYTF.